The 18 T cell receptor beta chains below come from one sample, sequenced in a study of blood T cells in healthy people across ages. Sample-barcoded 5' priming and a J-beta primer mix drove a second PCR of about 6 to 12 cycles. TCRdb fed the 5' RACE reads into MiXCR, producing one record per CDR3 protein. The repertoire has some 710,000 distinct CDR3 sequences, around a fifth of them found once; the top ten carry roughly 22%. The sample comprised blood. The receptors come from a man in his 70s in good health.

This clonotype was counted a few times. Sequence at one end of the junction differs from germline and may be a read error. This sequence joins TRBV24-1 and TRBJ2-1; tentatively, D is TRBD1 (6 bases). This CDR3 spans 14 amino acids. Germline lookup yields CDR1 KGHDR and CDR2 SFDVKD. For the CDR3, the DNA is TGTACCACCAGTGAAGGGGGCTCCTACAATGAGCAGTTCTTC. It encodes CTTSEGGSYNEQFF.

A few counts support this clonotype. The chain couples TRBV11-2 to TRBJ1-2; 7 bases line up with TRBD1. J gave up 7 bases and V 3 bases, and 5 bases lay outside the gene matches. Per the germline V gene, CDR1 is SGHAT and CDR2 is FQNNGV. The CDR3 length is 13 residues. DNA for the CDR3: TGTGCCAGCAGCTTTCCAGGGGGATCTGGCTACACCTTC. Protein: CASSFPGGSGYTF. Looking up the rest from reference TRBV11-2 and TRBJ1-2 gives the full variable domain: EAGVAQSPRYKIIEKRQSVAFWCNPISGHATLYWYQQILGQGPKLLIQFQNNGVVDDSQLPKDRFSAERLKGVDSTLKIQPAKLEDSAVYLCASSFPGGSGYTFGSGTRLTVV.

This clonotype appeared a few times. This chain links TRBV6-6 with TRBJ2-1; the D is unclear. CDR3 length equals 13 residues. Germline-derived CDR1 and CDR2 are MNHNY and SVGAGI (reference sequence). The V end was cut by 6 bases, the J end by 5 bases, with 11 bases between. For the CDR3, the DNA is TGTGCCAGCAGAAAAGGTTTGGACAATGAGCAGTTCTTC. Translation: CASRKGLDNEQFF.

In its sample, this clonotype was seen a few times. V usage is TRBV7-9 and J usage is TRBJ2-7; maybe TRBD2 (5 bases). Per germline, CDR1 SEHNR and CDR2 FQNEAQ (reference sequence). Trimming pared 5 bases from V and 4 bases from J, leaving 18 bases between. This CDR3 contains 15 residues. The CDR3 protein is CASSPAGAPPYEQYF. The CDR3 bases are TGTGCCAGCAGCCCGGCGGGCGCCCCGCCTTACGAGCAGTACTTC.

This chain links TRBV20-1 with TRBJ2-3; D unresolved. The CDR3 sequence is 13 residues long. Germline CDR1 and CDR2: DFQATT and SNEGSKA (reference sequence). The V gene lost 7 bases and the J gene lost 0 bases, with 11 bases spanning the gap. The CDR3: CSVRTPSTDTQYF. CDR3 bases: TGCAGTGTCCGGACGCCTAGCACAGATACGCAGTATTTT.

This clonotype has only a few counts. V is TRBV28 and J is TRBJ1-2; weak D call: TRBD1 (6 bases). CDR1 MDHEN and CDR2 SYDVKM come from the germline V gene. Trimming left V 3 bases short and J 4 bases short, with 15 bases between. This CDR3 has 15 residues. This chain's CDR3 is CASSLAAGAIYGYTF. In DNA, the CDR3 is TGTGCCAGCAGTTTGGCGGCAGGGGCTATCTATGGCTACACCTTC.

The chain couples TRBV30 to TRBJ2-1, with no clear D. The V and J ends lost 3 bases and 8 bases respectively, with 11 bases between them. The CDR3 covers 12 residues. Germline CDR1 reads GTSNPN; CDR2 reads SVGIG (reference sequence). The CDR3: CAWSQDFYEQFF. DNA for the CDR3: TGTGCCTGGAGCCAAGACTTCTATGAGCAGTTCTTC.

A few counts support this clonotype. CDR3 sequence: CASSLLLGSDTQYF. The CDR3 nucleotides are TGTGCCAGCAGCCTACTACTGGGGTCAGATACGCAGTATTTT. V usage is TRBV11-2 and J usage is TRBJ2-3; D unclear. V dropped 5 bases and J dropped 4 bases, with 13 bases sitting between them. This CDR3 has 14 amino acids. Germline V gives CDR1 SGHAT, CDR2 FQNNGV.

This chain links TRBV25-1 with TRBJ2-5, with D possibly being TRBD2 (6 bases). CDR1 is MGHDK, CDR2 SYGVNS, per germline. Trimming cost V 5 bases and J 5 bases, with 24 bases left between them. This CDR3 has 17 amino acids. In nucleotides, the CDR3 is TGTGCCAGCAGTAAAGATTTCGGACGGAGGGCGGAGGAGACCCAGTACTTC. The encoded protein is CASSKDFGRRAEETQYF.

This clonotype turned up a few times. The genes are TRBV12-3 or TRBV12-4 and TRBJ2-5; a weak D match, TRBD2 (6 bases). V lost 5 bases to trimming and J lost 5 bases, with 15 bases between them. This CDR3 is 14 amino acids long. The CDR3 sequence: CASSIGLTRETQYF. CDR3 bases: TGTGCCAGCAGTATTGGACTAACGCGGGAGACCCAGTACTTC.

Regarding this clonotype: This could be a read error, since a much larger clone is one nucleotide away. The CDR3 sequence is CASSQKTGGYRYTF. CDR3 sequence (DNA): TGTGCCAGCAGTCAGAAGACAGGGGGCTATCGCTACACCTTC. This rearrangement joins TRBV12-3 or TRBV12-4 to TRBJ1-2, with 10 bases lining up with TRBD1. CDR3 length equals 14 residues.

The CDR3: CAGSQEETQYF. In nucleotides, the CDR3 is TGTGCCGGATCCCAGGAAGAGACCCAGTACTTC. V usage is TRBV7-9 and J usage is TRBJ2-5, with unresolved D. Trimming took off 11 bases at V and 3 bases at J, with 10 bases between the two ends. Per the germline V gene, CDR1 is SEHNR and CDR2 is FQNEAQ (reference sequence). The CDR3 runs to 11 residues.

This clonotype was seen a handful of times. The CDR3 coding sequence is TGTGCCAGCAGCCAAGCCGGGGGCAACACCATATATTTT. It yields the protein CASSQAGGNTIYF. The chain uses TRBV3-1 and TRBJ1-3, with D perhaps TRBD1 (6 bases). The CDR3 is 13 amino acids. V shed 1 base and J shed 7 bases, with 8 bases lying between them. Germline CDR1 and CDR2: LGHDT and YNNKEL (reference sequence).

In this sample, this clonotype turned up many times. The chain recombines TRBV5-1 with TRBJ2-1; TRBD2 matches 10 bases. The CDR3 sequence is 14 residues long. CDR1 SGHRS and CDR2 YFSETQ come from the germline V gene. Losses at the gene ends were 4 bases for V and 4 bases for J; bases not matched to a gene: 2. CDR3 coding DNA: TGCGCCAGCAGCGCGGGACTAGCGTACAATGAGCAGTTCTTC. It codes for CASSAGLAYNEQFF. Together with reference TRBV5-1 and TRBJ2-1, the CDR3 gives the full variable domain: KAGVTQTPRYLIKTRGQQVTLSCSPISGHRSVSWYQQTPGQGLQFLFEYFSETQRNKGNFPGRFSGRQFSNSRSEMNVSTLELGDSALYLCASSAGLAYNEQFFGPGTRLTVL.

The table lists this clonotype with a few counts. The chain employs TRBV18 and TRBJ2-3, with 9 bases identical to TRBD1. The CDR3 is made up of 16 amino acids. Germline CDR1 and CDR2: KGHSH and LQKENI. V lost 4 bases to trimming and J lost 0 bases; unmatched junction nucleotides: 5. CDR3 region: CASSQPGTGSTDTQYF. The DNA for the CDR3 is TGTGCCAGCTCACAGCCCGGGACAGGGAGCACAGATACGCAGTATTTT.

This sequence joins TRBV5-6 and TRBJ2-5, with 11 nucleotides matching TRBD2. Germline lookup yields CDR1 SGHDT and CDR2 YYEEEE. V gave up 1 base and J gave up 1 base; unmatched junction bases: 3. CDR3 length: 16 amino acids. CDR3 sequence: CASSLPGTSGQETQYF. The CDR3 region has the DNA TGTGCCAGCAGCTTGCCCGGGACTAGCGGCCAAGAGACCCAGTACTTC. The variable domain in full, completed from reference TRBV5-6 and TRBJ2-5, reads DAGVTQSPTHLIKTRGQQVTLRCSPKSGHDTVSWYQQALGQGPQFIFQYYEEEERQRGNFPDRFSGHQFPNYSSELNVNALLLGDSALYLCASSLPGTSGQETQYFGPGTRLLVL.

This clonotype was picked up many times. The V gene is TRBV20-1, the J gene TRBJ2-3; D is undetermined. There are 13 residues in the CDR3. V was trimmed by 3 bases and J by 6 bases, leaving 13 bases between them. The germline CDR1 and CDR2 sequences are DFQATT and SNEGSKA (reference sequence). The CDR3 is CSASGGRRDTQYF. CDR3 DNA: TGCAGTGCTAGTGGTGGTCGGCGGGATACGCAGTATTTT.

This chain uses TRBV20-1 with TRBJ2-3; 8 nucleotides align to TRBD1. CDR3 length equals 16 residues. V trimming: 3 bases; J trimming: 2 bases; junction bases outside the gene matches: 10. Germline lookup yields CDR1 DFQATT and CDR2 SNEGSKA (reference sequence). The CDR3 loop is CSARNVGQGATDTQYF. DNA of the CDR3: TGCAGTGCTAGGAACGTCGGGCAGGGGGCCACAGATACGCAGTATTTT.